The TCR beta chain described here comes from a study of post-analysis software for immune sequencing data. TCR beta cDNA libraries included unique molecular identifiers. Using its own MiXCR run on the PCR reads, TCRdb lists one record per CDR3 protein. The sample includes approximately 570,000 distinct CDR3 sequences, about 40% seen only once; the top ten take under 2%. Overall study findings and caveats: Four or five TRBV segments occurring more often in patients than controls included TRBV5-6, TRBV5-1 and TRBV20-1.

In germline, CDR1 is SGHRS, CDR2 YFSETQ. V lost 3 bases, J lost 4 bases, and 14 bases lay in between. CDR3 length: 15 residues. With regard to this clonotype: Its antigen is as yet unknown.

The material sequenced was blood. V and J are TRBV5-1 and TRBJ2-1; perhaps D is TRBD1 or TRBD2 (6 bases each). This TCR was recovered from a girl aged 10-17 years with multiple sclerosis. The CDR3 DNA follows: TGCGCCAGCAGCTCCAGGGGAGCGGGTTACAATGAGCAGTTCTTC. This codes for CASSSRGAGYNEQFF.